The 28 T cell receptor beta chains below all came from one sample that was sequenced in a study of blood T cell repertoires in COVID-19. Clones were read by immunoSEQ multiplex PCR, and TCRdb kept only the in-frame ones, dropping some. The profile shows over 95,000 clones, about 81% of them singletons. The material sequenced was peripheral blood. The receptors derive from a woman aged 55-70 years with acute or convalescent COVID-19.

The sample holds one count of this clone. This sequence joins TRBV29-1 and TRBJ2-1; maybe TRBD1 (6 bases). The germline V gene encodes CDR1 SQVTM and CDR2 ANQGSEA. The germline V and J ends were trimmed by 7 bases and 0 bases, with 13 bases remaining between them. CDR3 length: 14 amino acids. In DNA, the CDR3 is TGCAGCGCCGGCGGCAGGGGCTCCTACAATGAGCAGTTCTTC. This encodes CSAGGRGSYNEQFF.

The rearrangement uses TRBV3-1 (or the pseudogene TRBV3-2) and TRBJ1-2; perhaps TRBD1 as D (5 bases). Germline lookup yields CDR1 LGHDT and CDR2 YNNKEL (reference sequence). CDR3 length equals 13 residues. V lost 3 bases and J lost 5, with 10 bases in between. CDR3 DNA: TGTGCCAGCAGCCAGGGGCAGGGTTATGGCTACACCTTC. This codes for CASSQGQGYGYTF.

J is TRBJ1-1 and V is TRBV27, with D unresolved. CDR1 and CDR2 from the germline V gene are MNHEY and SMNVEV (reference sequence). CDR3 size: 15 residues. The V end lost 5 bases, the J end lost 1 base, and 14 bases lay between the germline ends. CDR3 sequence reads: CASSPTGGRNTEAFF. The CDR3 bases are TGTGCCAGCAGTCCTACGGGAGGGAGGAACACTGAAGCTTTCTTT.

This chain joins TRBV6-5 and TRBJ2-1; TRBD1 matches at 7 bases. Trimming at V came to 3 bases and at J to 3 bases, leaving 5 bases not matched to a gene. The germline V gene encodes CDR1 MNHEY and CDR2 SVGAGI. This CDR3 region has 15 residues. The CDR3 DNA sequence: TGTGCCAGCAGTTATCCCGGGACAGACTACAATGAGCAGTTCTTC. Encoded protein: CASSYPGTDYNEQFF.

V and J are TRBV4-1 and TRBJ2-2; 13 bases line up with TRBD2. The CDR3 runs to 17 residues. After removal of 4 bases from V and 2 bases from J, the junction contained 4 bases not matched to a gene. Germline lookup yields CDR1 MGHRA and CDR2 YSYEKL. DNA for the CDR3: TGCGCCAGCAGCCGATGGACTAGCGGGGGAAACACCGGGGAGCTGTTTTTT. Translation: CASSRWTSGGNTGELFF.

The V gene is TRBV7-6, the J gene TRBJ2-7, with D tentatively TRBD2 (6 bases). Trimming took 5 bases from V and 4 from J, leaving 21 bases between them. The CDR3 spans 16 residues. Per the germline V gene, CDR1 is SGHVS and CDR2 is FNYEAQ. CDR3 nucleotide sequence: TGTGCCAGCAGCCCTGGGGGACTCTATTCTGGGTACGAGCAGTACTTC. Translated, it gives CASSPGGLYSGYEQYF.

This clone was recorded a few times. The chain couples TRBV19 to TRBJ1-2; TRBD1 agrees at 8 bases. After removal of 11 bases from V and 4 bases from J, the junction contained 12 bases not matched to a gene. This CDR3 spans 14 amino acids. Germline loops: CDR1 LNHDA, CDR2 SQIVND (reference sequence). CDR3 nucleotides: TGTGCCTCATGGGGGGCAGGGGGCTCCTATGGCTACACCTTC. It translates to CASWGAGGSYGYTF.

This chain joins TRBV6-2 or TRBV6-3 and TRBJ2-7; a possible D gene is TRBD1 (7 bases). This CDR3 has 15 residues. Looked up from germline, CDR1 is MNHEY and CDR2 is SVGEGT. V gave up 2 bases and J gave up 3 bases, with 14 bases separating them. The DNA of the CDR3 is TGTGCCAGCAGTTACGGGGGGACAGCCCGCTACGAGCAGTACTTC. Translating gives CASSYGGTARYEQYF.

The CDR3 is CASSLRAGPKLLYEQYF. CDR3 nucleotide sequence: TGTGCCAGCAGCCTCAGGGCGGGGCCTAAGCTCCTCTACGAGCAGTACTTC. The rearrangement links TRBV7-9 to TRBJ2-7; TRBD2 might be the D (6 bases). Germline loops: CDR1 SEHNR, CDR2 FQNEAQ (reference sequence). V was clipped by 5 bases and J by 3 bases, with 23 bases between them. The CDR3 has 17 amino acids.

The chain employs TRBV4-1 and TRBJ1-4, with 8 bases that match TRBD1. Germline V gene lookup returns CDR1 MGHRA and CDR2 YSYEKL. The trim removed 4 bases at V and 0 bases at J, leaving 22 bases unmatched. The CDR3 spans 22 residues. CDR3 sequence reads: CASSLERSGQGGIGATNEKLFF. The CDR3, as DNA: TGCGCCAGCAGCCTAGAAAGAAGTGGACAGGGCGGTATCGGGGCAACTAATGAAAAACTGTTTTTT.

V usage is TRBV11-2 and J usage is TRBJ1-2; D not certain. Trimming pared 5 bases from V and 7 bases from J, leaving 11 bases between. The CDR3 spans 12 residues. CDR1 is SGHAT, CDR2 FQNNGV, per germline. In nucleotides, the CDR3 is TGTGCCAGCAGCGTCAACAGTGGTGGCTACACCTTC. It yields the protein CASSVNSGGYTF. Based on the CDR3 plus reference TRBV11-2 and TRBJ1-2, the full variable domain is EAGVAQSPRYKIIEKRQSVAFWCNPISGHATLYWYQQILGQGPKLLIQFQNNGVVDDSQLPKDRFSAERLKGVDSTLKIQPAKLEDSAVYLCASSVNSGGYTFGSGTRLTVV.

The chain is built from TRBV7-2 and TRBJ1-4; D uncertain. Looked up from germline, CDR1 is SGHTA and CDR2 is FQGNSA. The CDR3 has 19 residues. The V end was cut by 0 bases, the J end by 0 bases, with 17 bases between. CDR3 in amino acids: CASSLAWHNLVATNEKLFF. The DNA of the CDR3 is TGTGCCAGCAGCTTAGCGTGGCATAACCTCGTTGCAACTAATGAAAAACTGTTTTTT.

V is TRBV4-3 and J is TRBJ1-2; tentatively, D is TRBD1 (5 bases). Germline CDR1 reads LGHNA; CDR2 reads YSLEER. Trimming removed 0 bases at V and 4 bases at J, with 15 bases between. This CDR3 region has 16 residues. As DNA, the CDR3 is TGCGCCAGCAGCCAAGATCCGGGGGGAGGAGGCTATGGCTACACCTTC. Its translation: CASSQDPGGGGYGYTF.

The gene calls are TRBV2 and TRBJ1-6, with 8 bases aligning to TRBD1. The V segment lost 3 bases and the J segment 8 bases; nucleotides outside the gene matches: 6. Germline lookup yields CDR1 SNHLY and CDR2 FYNNEI. The CDR3 covers 15 residues. CDR3 coding DNA: TGTGCCAGCAGTGATCGCGGACAGGGATATTCACCCCTCCACTTT. The encoded protein is CASSDRGQGYSPLHF.

The chain links TRBV5-1 to TRBJ2-5; TRBD1 aligns across 7 bases. The germline V gene has CDR1 SGHRS and CDR2 YFSETQ. The ends lost 3 bases at V and 5 bases at J; junction bases unmatched: 7. The CDR3 loop spans 14 amino acids. CDR3 amino acids: CASSSSGGHETQYF. The CDR3 DNA reads as TGCGCCAGCAGCTCTTCAGGGGGTCACGAGACCCAGTACTTC.

The genes are TRBV18 and TRBJ1-2, with 7 nucleotides matching TRBD1. Germline CDR1 reads KGHSH; CDR2 reads LQKENI. J was trimmed by 9 bases and V by 3 bases; bases with no gene match: 10. The CDR3 length is 14 residues. For the CDR3, the DNA is TGTGCCAGCTCACCTTCCGGGACAGATTACCGCTACACCTTC. Translation gives CASSPSGTDYRYTF.

The J gene is TRBJ1-1, the V gene TRBV5-4; possible D gene TRBD1, 6 bases. The germline V gene has CDR1 SGHNT and CDR2 YYREEE (reference sequence). Trimming removed 3 bases from V and 2 bases from J, with 11 bases in between. The CDR3 spans 14 residues. The CDR3 bases are TGTGCCAGCAGCTGGGGACAAAAAAACACTGAAGCTTTCTTT. Translating it yields CASSWGQKNTEAFF.

The rearrangement links TRBV30 to TRBJ1-1; D is ambiguous. Germline CDR1 reads GTSNPN; CDR2 reads SVGIG (reference sequence). CDR3 size: 12 residues. V gave up 5 bases and J gave up 5 bases, with 12 bases separating them. CDR3 amino acids: CAWGREWTEAFF. CDR3 sequence (DNA): TGTGCCTGGGGAAGAGAGTGGACTGAAGCTTTCTTT.

This sequence joins TRBV19 and TRBJ1-2; 8 positions agree with TRBD1. V lost 3 bases, J lost 4 bases, and 7 bases stayed unmatched. This CDR3 has 15 amino acids. Germline V gene data show CDR1 as LNHDA and CDR2 as SQIVND (reference sequence). The CDR3 DNA is TGTGCCAGTAGTATTTCGGGTACAGGGGGCTATGGCTACACCTTC. It translates to CASSISGTGGYGYTF.

The chain uses TRBV29-1 and TRBJ1-2; tentatively, D is TRBD1 (6 bases). V was cut by 5 bases and J by 7 bases, with 14 bases left in between. The CDR3 contains 12 residues. Germline V gene lookup returns CDR1 SQVTM and CDR2 ANQGSEA. The CDR3 spells CSVRRRGGGYTF. The DNA for the CDR3 is TGCAGCGTTCGCAGGAGAGGGGGTGGCTACACCTTC.

This clone was seen only once. This chain links TRBV9 with TRBJ1-2, with TRBD1 matching over 7 bases. This CDR3 has 15 amino acids. The V gene end was trimmed by 4 bases and the J gene end by 7 bases; junction bases not matched to a gene: 13. Germline lookup yields CDR1 SGDLS and CDR2 YYNGEE. The DNA for the CDR3 is TGTGCCAGCAGCCTTACCCCACAGGGGTCTGTTGGCTACACCTTC. Translated, it gives CASSLTPQGSVGYTF.

The chain couples TRBV5-6 to TRBJ2-5; D is unclear. The germline V gene has CDR1 SGHDT and CDR2 YYEEEE. CDR3 size: 13 residues. V lost 2 bases, J lost 4 bases, and 9 bases lay in between. This chain's CDR3 is CASSFVSGETQYF. In DNA form, the CDR3 reads TGTGCCAGCAGCTTTGTCTCCGGAGAGACCCAGTACTTC.

This chain uses TRBV4-2 with TRBJ2-2, with 14 nucleotides matching TRBD2. There are 16 residues in the CDR3. The V gene's germline CDR1 is LGHNA and CDR2 YNFKEQ. With V trimmed by 5 bases and J by 6 bases, 5 bases remained unmatched. The CDR3 sequence: CASSVRLAGGAGELFF. The CDR3 DNA reads TGTGCCAGCAGCGTACGACTAGCGGGGGGGGCCGGGGAGCTGTTTTTT.

The chain couples TRBV14 to TRBJ2-1; TRBD2 is a possible D gene (5 bases). In germline, CDR1 is SGHDN, CDR2 FVKESK. The CDR3 contains 16 residues. V lost 4 bases and J lost 9, with 22 bases in between. The CDR3 nucleotides are TGTGCCAGCAGCCCCGTCACGGGGTTCGGGTATTCTGAGCAGTTCTTC. Amino acid sequence: CASSPVTGFGYSEQFF.

This chain uses TRBV2 with TRBJ1-1, with D tentatively TRBD1 (5 bases). Trimming took 8 bases from V and 5 from J, leaving 18 bases between them. CDR1 is SNHLY, CDR2 FYNNEI, per germline. This CDR3 has 14 amino acids. CDR3 coding DNA: TGTGCCAGCCCCATCGGGAGTTGGGGGACTGAAGCTTTCTTT. This sequence encodes CASPIGSWGTEAFF.

This chain uses TRBV9 with TRBJ2-7; 11 bases match TRBD2. The CDR3 has 15 residues. Germline CDR1 is SGDLS and CDR2 is YYNGEE. The V and J ends lost 1 base and 1 base, in that order; junction bases with no gene match: 1. Here the CDR3 reads CASSVTSGGSYEQYF. As DNA, the CDR3 is TGTGCCAGCAGCGTAACTAGCGGGGGTTCCTACGAGCAGTACTTC.

The genes are TRBV27 and TRBJ1-1; 9 bases map to TRBD1. This CDR3 has 15 residues. V gave up 3 bases and J gave up 5 bases; unmatched junction bases: 7. Germline V gene sequence: CDR1 MNHEY, CDR2 SMNVEV (reference sequence). CDR3 coding DNA: TGTGCCAGCAGTTTTCGAAACAGGGGGCGGACTGAAGCTTTCTTT. As protein: CASSFRNRGRTEAFF.

The chain has TRBV20-1 and TRBJ2-7; TRBD1 matches at 7 bases. J lost 7 bases, V lost 3 bases, and 9 bases had no gene match. The CDR3 has 13 residues. Germline loops: CDR1 DFQATT, CDR2 SNEGSKA (reference sequence). The CDR3 DNA is TGCAGTGCTAGTAGGACAGGCGTGGTTGAGCAGTACTTC. Translated: CSASRTGVVEQYF.